This T cell receptor (beta chain) is from a study of human T cells and chemical hapten exposure. This clonotype has only one observation. What it binds is unknown. TCRdb passed the RACE reads through MiXCR, listing each CDR3 protein once. The profile covers more than 300,000 distinct CDR3 sequences, with roughly 6% appearing a single time and around 8% taken by the ten largest. The CDR3 has 16 amino acids. V lost 2 bases to trimming and J lost 2 bases, with 15 bases between them. CDR1 and CDR2 from the germline V gene are SGHTA and FQGNSA. Broader study findings: Among TCRs, those above 1 in 1000 frequency were unaffected by DPC sensitization.

Indicated time point: pre-sensitization, week 0. Treatment of the sample: therapeutic diphenylcyclopropenone sensitization with weekly scalp DPC. Total RNA was extracted from unfractionated whole blood. The starting material was whole blood, obtained in connection with sensitization to the hapten diphenylcyclopropenone (DPC). The receptor was isolated from a woman under 30 with alopecia areata. Some clones in this sample may be carry-over from other donors' samples. The V call is TRBV7-2, the J call TRBJ2-5; tentatively, D is TRBD2 (5 bases). The CDR3 protein is CASSLMVVPGQETQYF. The DNA of the CDR3 is TGTGCCAGCAGCTTAATGGTAGTACCGGGGCAAGAGACCCAGTACTTC.